Presented here are 28 T cell receptor beta chains from one specimen sequenced in a study of brain T cells in children with intractable seizures. Produced via immunoSEQ multiplex PCR; TCRdb's table is partial and in-frame only. The table has under 150,000 clones, around 94% seen once; the top ten hold about 3.8%. The sequencing used peripheral blood, collected at surgery. The receptors originated from a boy in the first two years of life with hemimegalencephaly and intractable seizures.

The chain employs TRBV18 and TRBJ1-1; 9 bases are a match to TRBD1. V lost 6 bases to trimming and J lost 8 bases; unmatched junction nucleotides: 7. There are 13 residues in the CDR3. Germline V CDR1 and CDR2: KGHSH, LQKENI. This CDR3 is CASSWDRVGEAFF. CDR3 coding DNA: TGTGCCAGCTCTTGGGACAGGGTAGGGGAAGCTTTCTTT.

This chain joins TRBV2 and TRBJ1-4, with TRBD1 matching 9 bases. CDR3 length equals 13 residues. Germline trimming cut 7 bases from V and 6 bases from J; bases unmatched to any gene: 3. The germline gives CDR1 SNHLY, CDR2 FYNNEI. CDR3 loop: CASKGTGYEKLFF. The CDR3 nucleotides read TGTGCCAGCAAGGGGACAGGGTATGAAAAACTGTTTTTT. The full variable domain, its missing parts supplied by reference TRBV2 and TRBJ1-4, is EPEVTQTPSHQVTQMGQEVILRCVPISNHLYFYWYRQILGQKVEFLVSFYNNEISEKSEIFDDQFSVERPDGSNFTLKIRSTKLEDSAMYFCASKGTGYEKLFFGSGTQLSVL.

The rearrangement links TRBV10-1 to TRBJ1-1; 7 nucleotides line up with TRBD1. CDR3 length: 12 amino acids. The germline V gene has CDR1 WNHNN and CDR2 SYGVQD (reference sequence). V shed 6 bases and J 8 bases; nucleotides not matched to a gene: 6. As DNA, the CDR3 is TGCGCCAGCAGCCCGACAGGGAGAGAAGCTTTCTTT. Translated: CASSPTGREAFF.

The rearrangement uses TRBV9 and TRBJ1-4; weak D call: TRBD1 (6 bases). V dropped 7 bases and J dropped 7 bases, with 14 bases sitting between them. This CDR3 has 13 amino acids. Germline V lookup: CDR1 SGDLS, CDR2 YYNGEE. The CDR3 sequence is CASSEDSGEKLFF. The CDR3 DNA reads TGTGCCAGCTCGGAGGACAGCGGTGAAAAACTGTTTTTT. Using reference TRBV9 and TRBJ1-4 for the parts outside the CDR3, the full variable domain is DSGVTQTPKHLITATGQRVTLRCSPRSGDLSVYWYQQSLDQGLQFLIQYYNGEERAKGNILERFSAQQFPDLHSELNLSSLELGDSALYFCASSEDSGEKLFFGSGTQLSVL.

The chain links TRBV4-2 to TRBJ1-1; 9 bases line up with TRBD1. Germline lookup yields CDR1 LGHNA and CDR2 YNFKEQ. The ends lost 5 bases at V and 1 base at J; junction bases unmatched: 2. The CDR3 totals 14 residues. The CDR3 spells CASSWTGANTEAFF. In DNA, the CDR3 is TGTGCCAGCAGCTGGACAGGGGCGAACACTGAAGCTTTCTTT.

V is TRBV7-2 and J is TRBJ2-3, with D hard to call. The CDR3 has 15 amino acids. Trimming took off 1 base at V and 0 bases at J, with 8 bases between the two ends. Germline V gives CDR1 SGHTA, CDR2 FQGNSA. The CDR3 bases are TGTGCCAGCAGCTTAGACGGAGTTAGCACAGATACGCAGTATTTT. It translates to CASSLDGVSTDTQYF.

This clone appeared a few times. The chain has TRBV7-9 and TRBJ2-7, with D unclear. Germline CDR1 SEHNR, CDR2 FQNEAQ (reference sequence). The CDR3 extends over 12 amino acids. V dropped 5 bases and J dropped 0 bases, with 5 bases sitting between them. The CDR3 nucleotides are TGTGCCAGCAGCCATTTCTCCTACGAGCAGTACTTC. Translating gives CASSHFSYEQYF. The complete variable domain, with remaining parts taken from reference TRBV7-9 and TRBJ2-7, reads DTGVSQNPRHKITKRGQNVTFRCDPISEHNRLYWYRQTLGQGPEFLTYFQNEAQLEKSRLLSDRFSAERPKGSFSTLEIQRTEQGDSAMYLCASSHFSYEQYFGPGTRLTVT.

The chain employs TRBV19 and TRBJ1-2, with a possible D match to TRBD1 (5 bases). The germline V and J ends were trimmed by 6 bases and 2 bases, with 10 bases remaining between them. Germline V lookup: CDR1 LNHDA, CDR2 SQIVND (reference sequence). This CDR3 has 13 residues. CDR3 nucleotide sequence: TGTGCCAGTAGCCGCGGGACGAACTATGGCTACACCTTC. The encoded protein is CASSRGTNYGYTF.

The V call is TRBV21-1, the J call TRBJ2-3; the table's D call, TRBD2, was not checked against the DNA. TRBV21-1 is listed as a pseudogene. The CDR3 extends over 19 amino acids. This CDR3 reads CASSKRGSGRSLYTDTQYF. The CDR3 coding sequence is TGTGCCAGCAGCAAAAGAGGTAGCGGGAGGTCCCTTTACACAGATACGCAGTATTTT.

The chain uses TRBV27 and TRBJ2-2; D possibly corresponds to TRBD2 (6 bases). The germline V gene encodes CDR1 MNHEY and CDR2 SMNVEV (reference sequence). V lost 6 bases and J 4 bases, leaving 15 bases between the germline ends. This CDR3 has 15 residues. The CDR3 sequence: CASRRASAATGELFF. The CDR3 nucleotides read TGTGCCAGCAGGCGGGCTAGCGCGGCCACCGGGGAGCTGTTTTTT.

This clone came up a few times. V gene TRBV6-1 combines with J gene TRBJ2-2; the D is unclear. Trimming stripped 2 bases from V and 6 bases from J, with 4 bases between. CDR1 and CDR2 from the germline V gene are MNHNS and SASEGT. CDR3 length: 12 amino acids. CDR3 in DNA: TGTGCCAGCAGTGAACCCCCCGGGGAGCTGTTTTTT. Amino acids: CASSEPPGELFF.

The chain employs TRBV5-6 and TRBJ1-2; D uncertain. The CDR3 sequence is 14 residues long. CDR1 SGHDT and CDR2 YYEEEE come from the germline V gene. The ends were cut back, 2 bases at V and 5 bases at J, with 13 bases in the middle. The chain's CDR3 is CASSFPASGYGYTF. CDR3 coding DNA: TGTGCCAGCAGCTTCCCGGCCAGTGGGTATGGCTACACCTTC. Variable domain in full (rest from reference TRBV5-6 and TRBJ1-2): DAGVTQSPTHLIKTRGQQVTLRCSPKSGHDTVSWYQQALGQGPQFIFQYYEEEERQRGNFPDRFSGHQFPNYSSELNVNALLLGDSALYLCASSFPASGYGYTFGSGTRLTVV.

The V call is TRBV30, the J call TRBJ1-6; D unclear. CDR3 size: 13 residues. The V gene lost 0 bases and the J gene lost 6 bases, with 6 bases spanning the gap. CDR1 GTSNPN and CDR2 SVGIG come from the germline V gene (reference sequence). The CDR3: CAWSVGRNSPLHF. In DNA form, the CDR3 reads TGTGCCTGGAGTGTAGGTCGTAATTCACCCCTCCACTTT.

A remark on this clone: Mismatch with germline at one junction end may stem from a read error. The V gene is TRBV6-5, the J gene TRBJ2-7, with D possibly being TRBD1 (6 bases). Per the germline V gene, CDR1 is MNHEY and CDR2 is SVGAGI. The CDR3 extends over 11 amino acids. This CDR3 reads CASSLLQGPIF. The CDR3 DNA reads as TGTGCCAGCAGTTTATTACAGGGACCGATCTTC.

The chain couples TRBV7-9 to TRBJ2-7; 8 bases are shared with TRBD2. The trim removed 10 bases at V and 0 bases at J, leaving 5 bases unmatched. In germline, CDR1 is SEHNR, CDR2 FQNEAQ (reference sequence). The length of the CDR3 is 13 residues. Here the CDR3 reads CATTSVSSYEQYF. CDR3 bases: TGTGCCACGACTAGCGTCAGCTCCTACGAGCAGTACTTC.

This chain links TRBV6-2 or TRBV6-3 with TRBJ2-1; D is unclear. Per the germline V gene, CDR1 is MNHEY and CDR2 is SVGEGT. The CDR3 length is 19 residues. The germline V and J ends were trimmed by 2 bases and 0 bases, with 20 bases remaining between them. The CDR3 DNA reads as TGTGCCAGCAGTTACGGTTTTATAGACACCCCGAGCTCCTACAATGAGCAGTTCTTC. This codes for CASSYGFIDTPSSYNEQFF.

The rearrangement links TRBV19 to TRBJ2-5, with TRBD2 matching over 8 bases. The CDR3 is 13 residues long. The trim removed 5 bases at V and 4 bases at J, leaving 3 bases unmatched. Germline V CDR1 and CDR2: LNHDA, SQIVND (reference sequence). DNA for the CDR3: TGTGCCAGTAGTCACGGGGGGGGAGAGACCCAGTACTTC. Translated, it gives CASSHGGGETQYF.

The J gene is TRBJ2-7, the V gene TRBV28, with 7 positions matching TRBD2. J gave up 6 bases and V 2 bases, and 10 bases lay outside the gene matches. The CDR3 contains 15 residues. Germline V gene sequence: CDR1 MDHEN, CDR2 SYDVKM. Here the CDR3 reads CASSLRAGVVVEQYF. The CDR3 bases are TGTGCCAGCAGTTTAAGGGCGGGAGTTGTGGTCGAGCAGTACTTC.

By sample fraction, this clone is medium-sized (0.01 to 0.1%). The gene calls are TRBV7-8 and TRBJ2-1; D may be TRBD2 (6 bases). The germline V gene encodes CDR1 SGHVS and CDR2 FQNEAQ. V lost 5 bases and J 0 bases, leaving 17 bases between the germline ends. The CDR3 sequence is 17 residues long. The CDR3 DNA is TGTGCCAGCAGCGGATCGTTTATCGGGAGCTCCTACAATGAGCAGTTCTTC. Amino acids: CASSGSFIGSSYNEQFF.

This clone was counted a few times. This chain joins TRBV6-1 and TRBJ2-7, with D possibly being TRBD1 (5 bases). CDR1 MNHNS and CDR2 SASEGT come from the germline V gene. CDR3 length equals 13 residues. V shed 0 bases and J shed 6 bases, with 9 bases lying between them. CDR3 coding DNA: TGTGCCAGCAGTGAAGCGACACAGGTCGAGCAGTACTTC. Its translation: CASSEATQVEQYF.

The J gene is TRBJ1-1, the V gene TRBV14, with 9 bases lining up with TRBD1. This CDR3 region has 15 residues. J lost 4 bases, V lost 4 bases, and 7 bases had no gene match. The germline V gene has CDR1 SGHDN and CDR2 FVKESK. CDR3 region: CASSPPRDRATEAFF. CDR3 nucleotides: TGTGCCAGCAGCCCCCCCCGGGACAGGGCCACTGAAGCTTTCTTT.

This clone was seen once. The gene calls are TRBV6-5 and TRBJ1-4; the D is unclear. This CDR3 is 14 amino acids long. Germline V gives CDR1 MNHEY, CDR2 SVGAGI. V was pared by 6 bases and J by 7 bases, with 15 bases between. CDR3 amino acids: CASSGLRGSEKLFF. The CDR3 bases are TGTGCCAGCAGCGGGCTGAGAGGAAGTGAAAAACTGTTTTTT.

This clone was seen only once. The genes are TRBV2 and TRBJ1-5; D remains ambiguous. CDR3 size: 13 residues. Trimming took 3 bases from V and 2 from J, leaving 5 bases between them. Germline assignment: CDR1 SNHLY and CDR2 FYNNEI. The CDR3 region is CASSDSGNQPQHF. In nucleotides, the CDR3 is TGTGCCAGCAGTGATAGTGGCAATCAGCCCCAGCATTTT.

J is TRBJ2-7 and V is TRBV20-1; D may be TRBD1 (6 bases). Looked up from germline, CDR1 is DFQATT and CDR2 is SNEGSKA (reference sequence). The CDR3 length is 13 residues. Trimming took 3 bases from V and 1 from J, leaving 10 bases between them. The CDR3 region is CSASLDSSYEQYF. The CDR3 DNA sequence: TGCAGTGCTAGTTTGGACAGTTCCTACGAGCAGTACTTC.

The genes are TRBV11-2 and TRBJ2-1; 7 positions agree with TRBD1. Germline-derived CDR1 and CDR2 are SGHAT and FQNNGV. The CDR3 is 16 residues long. V lost 5 bases and J lost 5; bases outside the gene matches: 12. CDR3 sequence: CASSPGDRVTHNEQFF. The CDR3 bases are TGTGCCAGCAGCCCGGGTGACAGGGTTACGCACAATGAGCAGTTCTTC. Looking up the rest from reference TRBV11-2 and TRBJ2-1 gives the full variable domain: EAGVAQSPRYKIIEKRQSVAFWCNPISGHATLYWYQQILGQGPKLLIQFQNNGVVDDSQLPKDRFSAERLKGVDSTLKIQPAKLEDSAVYLCASSPGDRVTHNEQFFGPGTRLTVL.

The table lists this clone with a count of one. The chain combines TRBV27 with TRBJ2-7; 13 bases are a match to TRBD2. CDR1 is MNHEY and CDR2 is SMNVEV in the germline V gene (reference sequence). The CDR3 has 15 amino acids. V was clipped by 6 bases and J by 4 bases; unmatched bases: 6. Here the CDR3 reads CASSFQLAGGYEQYF. CDR3 nucleotide sequence: TGTGCCAGCAGCTTCCAACTAGCGGGAGGGTACGAGCAGTACTTC.

The chain couples TRBV12-3 or TRBV12-4 to TRBJ2-7; D is tentatively TRBD1 or TRBD2 (6 bases each). The CDR3 loop spans 12 amino acids. Trimming removed 4 bases at V and 9 bases at J, with 13 bases between. The CDR3 protein is CASSSPGAGQYF. The DNA of the CDR3 is TGTGCCAGCAGTTCCCCGGGGGCCGGGCAGTACTTC.

The genes are TRBV25-1 and TRBJ1-2; 7 nucleotides line up with TRBD1. The CDR3 runs 14 residues. V dropped 7 bases and J dropped 4; count of bases not matched to a gene: 9. Germline V gene data show CDR1 as MGHDK and CDR2 as SYGVNS. In nucleotides, the CDR3 is TGTGCCAGCAAAGGGACAGTCCCCTTCTATGGCTACACCTTC. Its protein product is CASKGTVPFYGYTF.